The 14 T cell receptor beta chains below were found in one sample sequenced in a study of beta chain features in type 1 diabetes. These receptors lack a known antigen. All of the isolated RNA was reverse transcribed, so expressed TCRB transcripts were sequenced. Sequencing was performed with immunoSEQ multiplex PCR; in TCRdb, only in-frame clones are kept and a portion is missing. The sample holds hundreds of thousands of clones, more than 13% seen once. Study-wide results and limits: TCRB CDR3s were moderately but significantly shorter in Type 1 diabetes patients in all four CD4+ subsets.

The specimen sequenced was naive CD4+ T cells from blood. These receptors all come from a man younger than 30 with type 1 diabetes.

This clone showed up just a few times. The V gene is TRBV30, the J gene TRBJ2-2; the match to TRBD2 covers 9 bases. The CDR3 totals 17 residues. CDR1 and CDR2 from the germline V gene are GTSNPN and SVGIG (reference sequence). Losses at the gene ends were 3 bases for V and 1 base for J; bases not matched to a gene: 9. The chain's CDR3 is CAWRGNSGGLNTGELFF. The CDR3 nucleotides are TGTGCCTGGAGAGGGAATAGCGGGGGCCTGAACACCGGGGAGCTGTTTTTT.

The chain has TRBV30 and TRBJ2-7; 11 bases agree with TRBD1. The CDR3 length is 14 residues. The germline V gene has CDR1 GTSNPN and CDR2 SVGIG (reference sequence). The trim removed 7 bases at V and 4 bases at J, leaving 9 bases unmatched. CDR3 protein: CAYTVDRGRYEQYF. The CDR3 region has the DNA TGTGCCTATACTGTGGACAGGGGGCGATACGAGCAGTACTTC. The full variable domain, completed using reference TRBV30 and TRBJ2-7, is SQTIHQWPATLVQPVGSPLSLECTVEGTSNPNLYWYRQAAGRGLQLLFYSVGIGQISSEVPQNLSASRPQDRQFILSSKKLLLSDSGFYLCAYTVDRGRYEQYFGPGTRLTVT.

The genes are TRBV5-1 and TRBJ2-1; D not resolved. Germline values: CDR1 SGHRS, CDR2 YFSETQ. Trimming took off 0 bases at V and 8 bases at J, with 6 bases between the two ends. This CDR3 contains 12 residues. CDR3 region: CASSLAGYEQFF. The CDR3 coding sequence is TGCGCCAGCAGCTTGGCCGGGTATGAGCAGTTCTTC. The full variable domain, its missing parts supplied by reference TRBV5-1 and TRBJ2-1, is KAGVTQTPRYLIKTRGQQVTLSCSPISGHRSVSWYQQTPGQGLQFLFEYFSETQRNKGNFPGRFSGRQFSNSRSEMNVSTLELGDSALYLCASSLAGYEQFFGPGTRLTVL.

The gene calls are TRBV5-1 and TRBJ2-5, with no clear D. This CDR3 is 15 amino acids long. Looked up from germline, CDR1 is SGHRS and CDR2 is YFSETQ. The V and J ends lost 0 bases and 2 bases respectively, with 11 bases between them. The CDR3: CASSLGGLGQETQYF. As DNA, the CDR3 is TGCGCCAGCAGCTTGGGTGGTCTAGGGCAAGAGACCCAGTACTTC.

The chain carries TRBV30 and TRBJ2-1, with 11 bases identical to TRBD1. This CDR3 has 15 amino acids. Trimming at V came to 2 bases and at J to 9 bases, leaving 9 bases not matched to a gene. CDR1 is GTSNPN, CDR2 SVGIG, per germline (reference sequence). CDR3 region: CAWSRLGQGVGEQFF. DNA for the CDR3: TGTGCCTGGAGTCGGCTGGGACAGGGGGTTGGTGAGCAGTTCTTC.

The V gene is TRBV2, the J gene TRBJ2-3, with D unclear. V lost 6 bases and J 2 bases, leaving 6 bases between the germline ends. In germline, CDR1 is SNHLY, CDR2 FYNNEI. The CDR3 is 12 amino acids. CDR3 DNA: TGTGCCAGCAGGAGGACCACAGATACGCAGTATTTT. It specifies CASRRTTDTQYF.

This clone was observed a few times. The chain recombines TRBV18 with TRBJ2-5; D perhaps matches TRBD1 (6 bases). V dropped 3 bases and J dropped 1 base, with 9 bases sitting between them. CDR1 KGHSH and CDR2 LQKENI come from the germline V gene. The CDR3 covers 14 residues. The CDR3 DNA is TGTGCCAGCTCACCTCAGGACAGCCAAGAGACCCAGTACTTC. Protein: CASSPQDSQETQYF.

This chain uses TRBV15 with TRBJ2-3; 9 bases fit TRBD1. The V segment lost 4 bases and the J segment 2 bases; nucleotides outside the gene matches: 4. Germline lookup yields CDR1 LNHNV and CDR2 YYDKDF (reference sequence). The CDR3 spans 15 residues. The DNA for the CDR3 is TGTGCCACCAGCACCGGGGACAGGGACACAGATACGCAGTATTTT. This translates into CATSTGDRDTDTQYF.

On this clone itself: Other DNA variants within this sample encode the same CDR3. This rearrangement joins TRBV7-2 to TRBJ1-1, with D unresolved. Germline V gene sequence: CDR1 SGHTA, CDR2 FQGNSA. The CDR3 runs to 13 residues. V lost 2 bases to trimming and J lost 0 bases, with 4 bases between them. In DNA, the CDR3 is TGTGCCAGCAGCTTATCAGTGAACACTGAAGCTTTCTTT. Protein sequence: CASSLSVNTEAFF.

This clone was observed a handful of times. V and J are TRBV9 and TRBJ2-5; 9 bases are shared with TRBD1. Germline values: CDR1 SGDLS, CDR2 YYNGEE. The V and J ends lost 2 bases and 5 bases, in that order; junction bases with no gene match: 13. The CDR3 runs 17 residues. CDR3 coding DNA: TGTGCCAGCAGCGTTACCGGGACAGGGTATGGTCTGGAGACCCAGTACTTC. Protein sequence: CASSVTGTGYGLETQYF.

This chain links TRBV4-3 with TRBJ2-7; 7 positions match TRBD1. Germline loops: CDR1 LGHNA, CDR2 YSLEER. There are 18 residues in the CDR3. J lost 3 bases, V lost 0 bases, and 14 bases had no gene match. As DNA, the CDR3 is TGCGCCAGCAGCCAAGATTTCGGTTTGGGGACAGCATACTACGAGCAGTACTTC. As protein: CASSQDFGLGTAYYEQYF.

This chain links TRBV9 with TRBJ1-2; maybe TRBD1 (6 bases). V lost 4 bases and J lost 3, with 25 bases in between. In germline, CDR1 is SGDLS, CDR2 YYNGEE. The CDR3 totals 18 residues. The CDR3 loop is CASSSDRGQGKKYYGYTF. The DNA of the CDR3 is TGTGCCAGCAGCTCAGATCGGGGGCAGGGGAAAAAATACTATGGCTACACCTTC.

This chain connects TRBV2 to TRBJ2-2, with D unclear. V dropped 2 bases and J dropped 5 bases, with 6 bases sitting between them. Germline V CDR1 and CDR2: SNHLY, FYNNEI. The CDR3 extends over 13 amino acids. In DNA form, the CDR3 reads TGTGCCAGCAGTGAACTCCTGACCGGGGAGCTGTTTTTT. It yields the protein CASSELLTGELFF. Full variable domain (missing parts from reference TRBV2 and TRBJ2-2): EPEVTQTPSHQVTQMGQEVILRCVPISNHLYFYWYRQILGQKVEFLVSFYNNEISEKSEIFDDQFSVERPDGSNFTLKIRSTKLEDSAMYFCASSELLTGELFFGEGSRLTVL.

This clone was counted between two and nine times. The chain joins TRBV9 to TRBJ1-6; D remains ambiguous. The V gene's germline CDR1 is SGDLS and CDR2 YYNGEE. The CDR3 consists of 14 residues. Trimming stripped 0 bases from V and 6 bases from J, with 7 bases between. The CDR3 DNA follows: TGTGCCAGCAGCGTAGAACCTTTTAATTCACCCCTCCACTTT. This codes for CASSVEPFNSPLHF.